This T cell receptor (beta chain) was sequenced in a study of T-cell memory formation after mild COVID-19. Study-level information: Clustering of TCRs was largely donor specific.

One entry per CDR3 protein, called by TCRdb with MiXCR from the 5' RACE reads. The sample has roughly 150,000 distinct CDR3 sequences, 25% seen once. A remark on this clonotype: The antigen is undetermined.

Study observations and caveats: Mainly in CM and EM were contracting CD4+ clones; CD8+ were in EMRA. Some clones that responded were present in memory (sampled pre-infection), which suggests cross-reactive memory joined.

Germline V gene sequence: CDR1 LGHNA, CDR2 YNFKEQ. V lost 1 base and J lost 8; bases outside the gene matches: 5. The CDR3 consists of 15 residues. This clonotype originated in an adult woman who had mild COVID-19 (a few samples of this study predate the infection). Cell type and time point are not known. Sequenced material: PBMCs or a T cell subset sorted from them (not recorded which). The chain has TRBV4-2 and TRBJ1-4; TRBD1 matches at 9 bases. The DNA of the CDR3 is TGTGCCAGCAGCCAAGCAGTGGACAGGGGCGAAAAACTGTTTTTT. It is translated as CASSQAVDRGEKLFF.